This is a list of T cell receptor beta chains from one sample in a study of cytomegalovirus exposure and HLA in healthy donors. Libraries were prepared by immunoSEQ multiplex PCR; TCRdb keeps only in-frame clonotypes and omits some of them. This repertoire shows under 200,000 clones, over 75% found once; its top ten account for approximately 2.1%. Source material: PBMCs. These TCRs come from a woman aged 45-59 years in good health and CMV-seronegative. The CDR3 runs from the conserved cysteine through the conserved F or W.

j_call v_call cdr3_aa
TRBJ1-1 TRBV7-9 CASSWTGGGDTEAFF
TRBJ1-3 TRBV28 CASSVDRVAGNTIYF
TRBJ1-5 TRBV19 CASSIDRGPYQPQHF
TRBJ2-5 TRBV5-1 CASSLTRSQDTQYF
TRBJ2-7 TRBV15 CATSRDLGELTYEQYF
TRBJ2-6 TRBV5-1 CASSFTLLSGANVLTF
TRBJ2-5 TRBV27 CASSLAAQETQYF
TRBJ1-5 TRBV19 CASSPDRGYNQPQHF
TRBJ2-3 TRBV14 CASSQLFTGSTDTQYF
TRBJ2-3 TRBV7-6 CASSLAREREKTDTQYF
TRBJ1-6 TRBV27 CASSLSDGGTGSPLHF
TRBJ2-7 TRBV5-8 CASSVAQNSYEQYF
TRBJ2-7 TRBV6-5 CASSYGGSGRSHEQYF
TRBJ1-2 TRBV6-5 CASISIGEGDYGYTF
TRBJ1-1 TRBV4-2 CASSQGPGTEAFF
TRBJ1-2 TRBV9 CASSASRRGGSYGYTF
TRBJ2-3 TRBV10-2 CASSAEGWGTDTQYF
TRBJ2-1 TRBV7-3 CASSFEGQAYNEQFF
TRBJ2-1 TRBV7-3 CASSLISRSGEQFF
TRBJ1-5 TRBV7-2 CASSLQGADQPQHF
TRBJ2-7 TRBV4-1 CASSQDPGIQGNEQYF
TRBJ1-3 TRBV5-5 CASRTAGAGNTIYF
TRBJ2-1 TRBV30 CAWNDRMRSSYNEQFF
TRBJ2-3 TRBV5-1 CASSALERDPDTQYF
TRBJ2-1 TRBV30 CAWTKGGTNYEQFF
TRBJ2-7 TRBV18 CASSPPSKSSYEQYF
TRBJ2-7 TRBV7-2 CASSFRTSGRGEQYF
TRBJ2-1 TRBV9 CASSVAPTSGFSYNEQFF
TRBJ2-1 TRBV7-9 CASSSIKRYGEQFF
TRBJ1-1 TRBV27 CASSPQVNTEAFF
TRBJ2-5 TRBV5-8 CASSRLARETQYF
TRBJ2-7 TRBV7-8 CASSQGTSGLYEQYF
TRBJ2-2 TRBV10-3 CAISARVEGTGELFF
TRBJ2-7 TRBV29-1 CSVEGLAGGGRYEQYF
TRBJ1-1 TRBV2 CASTMTGMNTEAFF
TRBJ2-6 TRBV19 CASSIDSTLTGANVLTF
TRBJ2-3 TRBV4-3 CASSQDAANRGTDTQYF
TRBJ2-1 TRBV6-1 CAVQSRTTGGEQFF
TRBJ1-1 TRBV19 CASTLYQGQAFF
TRBJ2-3 TRBV11-2 CASSLGIPGTSGKSDTQYF
TRBJ1-2 TRBV18 CASSPLDAPAAASNYGYTF
TRBJ2-1 TRBV28 CASSFRDRGNNEQFF
TRBJ2-7 TRBV7-6 CASSLTIGQGGDEQYF
TRBJ1-5 TRBV28 CASSPIQGGQPQHF
TRBJ1-1 TRBV12-5 CASGALRGRALHEAFF
TRBJ2-1 TRBV2 CASSVGLAVNEQFF
TRBJ2-5 TRBV28 CASSLSGVIPRVMNF
TRBJ2-7 TRBV7-9 CASSLGDRTVEQYF
TRBJ2-1 TRBV6-5 CASSPGLGLGNEQFF
TRBJ2-4 TRBV7-9 CASSLTESGKNIQYF
TRBJ1-2 TRBV28 CASSFMRGGYGYTF
TRBJ2-2 TRBV6-6 CASSGGTGELFF
TRBJ1-2 TRBV6-6 CASSAPWYGYTF
TRBJ1-5 TRBV28 CASSLYRAYQPQHF
TRBJ2-1 TRBV19 CASSLATSGRSYNEQFF
TRBJ1-2 TRBV27 CASNAHGDYGYTF
TRBJ2-2 TRBV6-1 CASSSTTGEGGELFF